This paragraph covers one T cell receptor beta chain sequence. The CDR3 contains 15 residues. The germline CDR1 and CDR2 sequences are MGHRA and YSYEKL. This sample is drawn from a study of control samples from healthy donors and cancer patients. Profiling relied on immunoSEQ multiplex PCR, and the TCRdb table lists in-frame clones only, not all of them. Here the sample spans 90,000 to 150,000 clones, approximately 93% being singletons. The sample was blood. The rearrangement joins TRBV4-1 to TRBJ2-5; no firm D call. Near its end, the DNA agrees better with TRBJ2-7, so the J call may be wrong. This TCR was recovered from a woman between 18 and 29 years old in good health. Here the CDR3 DNA reads TGCGCCAGCAGCCTTGATCAATCCACCACCTACGAGCAGTACTTC. This encodes CASSLDQSTTYEQYF.